This T cell receptor beta chain was sequenced for a study of T cell changes during pregnancy in multiple sclerosis. The repertoire was sequenced with immunoSEQ multiplex PCR; TCRdb's copy has only in-frame clones and lacks some. The sample includes 29,000 or so clones, approximately 90% of them seen just once. Germline CDR1 ENHRY, CDR2 SYGVKD. V was pared by 0 bases and J by 4 bases, with 11 bases of the junction left unmatched. This CDR3 is built from 17 residues. This clonotype originated in a female donor with multiple sclerosis, enrolled in a pregnancy study. Sequencing was performed on CD8+ T cells from peripheral blood mononuclear cells, taken in the second trimester of pregnancy. This chain uses TRBV10-3 with TRBJ1-2, with 7 nucleotides matching TRBD1. CDR3 loop: CAISESGEQGERYGYTF. The CDR3 DNA reads as TGTGCCATCAGTGAGTCCGGTGAGCAGGGGGAGCGCTATGGCTACACCTTC.